This T cell receptor (beta chain) was retrieved from a study of T cell responses to AZD1222 COVID-19 vaccine. Study-wide points: Vaccine-associated CD4 TCRs ranged over spike, dominating at 160-218 and 743-854.

Germline V lookup: CDR1 SGHVS, CDR2 FQNEAQ. The CDR3 sequence is 12 residues long. Deletions cut 3 bases from V and 4 bases from J, with 7 bases between. Sequencing was performed with immunoSEQ multiplex PCR; in TCRdb, only in-frame clones are kept and a portion is missing. This table has tens of thousands of clones, 86% appearing once. This clone was seen just once. Antigen unknown. Sequencing used peripheral blood, obtained on day 0 of AZD1222 vaccination. The TCR was taken from an adult in good health. This chain links TRBV7-8 with TRBJ2-7; D perhaps matches TRBD2 (5 bases). The CDR3 DNA follows: TGTGCCAGCAGCTTGGACTGGTACGAGCAGTACTTC. The encoded protein is CASSLDWYEQYF.